Below are 27 T cell receptor beta chains sequenced from a single sample in a study of T cells in Graves' hyperthyroidism and ophthalmopathy. Researchers took RNA transcripts and amplified the TCR beta CDR3 regions from them. The HTBI primer set served for first-round RT-PCR of the TCR CDR3. TCRdb independently ran MiXCR on the multiplex PCR reads; one entry per CDR3 protein. Among around 250,000 distinct CDR3 sequences listed, approximately 16% were seen once. Sequencing input: blood. The receptors shown here come from a woman younger than 30 with Graves' ophthalmopathy.

The DNA for the CDR3 is TGTGCCAGCAGCTTACCGCAGCCTGTAGCGGGGACGACCACAGATACGCAGTATTTT. Translation gives CASSLPQPVAGTTTDTQYF. The chain recombines TRBV7-2 with TRBJ2-3, with 8 bases that match TRBD2. V trimming: 2 bases; J trimming: 2 bases; junction bases outside the gene matches: 15. This CDR3 contains 19 residues. Germline lookup yields CDR1 SGHTA and CDR2 FQGNSA.

This clonotype came up many times. The chain has TRBV10-3 and TRBJ2-3; 13 nucleotides line up with TRBD2. The CDR3 extends over 15 amino acids. V dropped 6 bases and J dropped 2; count of bases not matched to a gene: 2. Germline V gene lookup returns CDR1 ENHRY and CDR2 SYGVKD. CDR3 sequence reads: CAISGTSGVTDTQYF. In nucleotides, the CDR3 is TGTGCCATCAGCGGGACTAGCGGGGTCACAGATACGCAGTATTTT.

This clonotype was seen at least ten times. The genes are TRBV7-9 and TRBJ2-1; 8 nucleotides match TRBD2. The CDR3 loop spans 14 amino acids. CDR1 SEHNR and CDR2 FQNEAQ come from the germline V gene (reference sequence). V lost 6 bases, J lost 3 bases, and 4 bases stayed unmatched. CDR3 nucleotides: TGTGCCAGCAGTGGACTAGCTGGCTACAATGAGCAGTTCTTC. It specifies CASSGLAGYNEQFF.

In its sample, this clonotype was seen many times. This chain joins TRBV28 and TRBJ1-2; 9 bases are shared with TRBD1. V was clipped by 4 bases and J by 4 bases; unmatched bases: 7. Germline CDR1 and CDR2: MDHEN and SYDVKM. The CDR3 length is 15 residues. The CDR3 DNA is TGTGCCAGCAGTTCATCTTCGACAGGGGGCTATGGCTACACCTTC. It translates to CASSSSSTGGYGYTF.

This clonotype was detected many times. The V and J genes are TRBV10-3 and TRBJ2-3; 13 bases align to TRBD2. V gave up 0 bases and J gave up 0 bases; unmatched junction bases: 9. The length of the CDR3 is 20 residues. Per germline, CDR1 ENHRY and CDR2 SYGVKD. The DNA for the CDR3 is TGTGCCATCAGTGAGTCTTTAGGACTAGCGGGGGTAAAAAGCACAGATACGCAGTATTTT. Translated, it gives CAISESLGLAGVKSTDTQYF.

Turning to this clonotype: A much larger clone lies one base from this, so it may be a read error. The chain has TRBV7-2 and TRBJ2-5, with unresolved D. This CDR3 is built from 14 residues. CDR1 and CDR2 (germline): SGHTA, FQGNSA. V lost 3 bases and J lost 4, with 12 bases in between. DNA for the CDR3: TGTACCAGCAGCTTGATGACAAAAGGAGAGACCCAGTACTTC. Translation gives CTSSLMTKGETQYF.

Notes on this clonotype: Given a much more abundant clone one base away, this may be a read error. This CDR3 is CASSQGRGPNF. The CDR3 bases are TGTGCCAGCAGCCAAGGGAGGGGCCCCAACTTC. This chain connects TRBV2 to TRBJ2-5, with 7 positions matching TRBD2. Looked up from germline, CDR1 is SNHLY and CDR2 is FYNNEI. This CDR3 is built from 11 residues.

The V call is TRBV3-1, the J call TRBJ2-7; TRBD2 might be the D (5 bases). Per the germline V gene, CDR1 is LGHDT and CDR2 is YNNKEL (reference sequence). V was shortened by 0 bases and J by 2 bases, with 14 bases between the two germline ends. The CDR3 is 16 amino acids. The CDR3 region has the DNA TGTGCCAGCAGCCAAGACTTGTCGAGGGATACCTACGAGCAGTACTTC. This translates into CASSQDLSRDTYEQYF.

The chain has TRBV20-1 and TRBJ2-3; 7 positions agree with TRBD2. V shed 1 base and J 5 bases; nucleotides not matched to a gene: 12. Germline CDR1 and CDR2: DFQATT and SNEGSKA (reference sequence). The CDR3 sequence is 16 residues long. CDR3: CSARGRGSSGGDTQYF. The CDR3 DNA reads as TGCAGTGCTAGAGGTCGCGGCTCATCGGGAGGAGATACGCAGTATTTT.

The chain links TRBV28 to TRBJ2-2; 11 positions match TRBD1. J gave up 4 bases and V 4 bases, and 5 bases lay outside the gene matches. CDR1 and CDR2 from the germline V gene are MDHEN and SYDVKM. This CDR3 has 16 residues. The CDR3 DNA reads TGTGCCAGCAGTTCTCTCGGGACAGGGGGCACCGGGGAGCTGTTTTTT. Translation gives CASSSLGTGGTGELFF.

This clonotype has at least ten counts. This CDR3 is CASSSGTGGNTGELFF. The CDR3 nucleotides are TGTGCCAGCAGCTCCGGGACAGGGGGAAACACCGGGGAGCTGTTTTTT. The V gene is TRBV7-9, the J gene TRBJ2-2, with 11 bases matching TRBD1. This CDR3 is 16 amino acids long. CDR1 and CDR2 (germline): SEHNR, FQNEAQ (reference sequence). The V and J ends lost 4 bases and 2 bases, in that order; junction bases with no gene match: 3.

This clonotype has ten or more counts. J is TRBJ2-5 and V is TRBV6-1; maybe TRBD2 (5 bases). The CDR3 totals 16 residues. Deletions cut 7 bases from V and 2 bases from J, with 20 bases between. Germline V CDR1 and CDR2: MNHNS, SASEGT. The CDR3 sequence is CASNPGLGRLQETQYF. Written as DNA, the CDR3 is TGTGCCAGCAACCCTGGGCTAGGGAGACTACAAGAGACCCAGTACTTC.

This clonotype occurred many times. The gene calls are TRBV5-8 and TRBJ2-1, with D unresolved. Germline CDR1 is SGHTS and CDR2 is YDEGEE. The V end was cut by 4 bases, the J end by 3 bases, with 17 bases between. This CDR3 has 16 amino acids. The CDR3 DNA reads as TGTGCCAGCAGCCTGGACGCGGCCCTAGGCTACAATGAGCAGTTCTTC. This gives the protein CASSLDAALGYNEQFF.

This sequence joins TRBV11-2 and TRBJ2-7; 12 bases map to TRBD2. V trimming: 5 bases; J trimming: 5 bases; junction bases outside the gene matches: 4. In germline, CDR1 is SGHAT, CDR2 FQNNGV. The CDR3 contains 14 residues. CDR3 coding DNA: TGTGCCAGCAGCCCACCTAGCGGGGGGGACGAGCAGTACTTC. Amino acids: CASSPPSGGDEQYF.

This clonotype was seen at least ten times. The chain uses TRBV27 and TRBJ1-1, with 7 bases that match TRBD1. Germline V gives CDR1 MNHEY, CDR2 SMNVEV (reference sequence). Trimming took 2 bases from V and 0 from J; bases not matched to a gene: 18. The CDR3 is 20 residues long. The CDR3 loop is CASSLNKIQGSPPMNTEAFF. Here the CDR3 DNA reads TGTGCCAGCAGTTTAAACAAAATACAGGGGTCCCCCCCAATGAACACTGAAGCTTTCTTT.

The CDR3 bases are TGCGCCAGCAGCGCTAGCGGGGGGACCGGGGTGGAGACCCAGTACTTC. Encoded protein: CASSASGGTGVETQYF. This chain links TRBV5-1 with TRBJ2-5, with 11 bases aligning to TRBD2. The CDR3 is 16 amino acids. The ends lost 4 bases at V and 5 bases at J; junction bases unmatched: 10. Germline lookup yields CDR1 SGHRS and CDR2 YFSETQ.

This clonotype was seen many times. The CDR3 region has the DNA TGTGCCAGCAGTTACAGAGGACTAGCGGGAGGAGTCGCAGATACGCAGTATTTT. This translates into CASSYRGLAGGVADTQYF. The rearrangement uses TRBV6-2 or TRBV6-3 and TRBJ2-3; 14 nucleotides line up with TRBD2. Losses at the gene ends were 2 bases for V and 4 bases for J; bases not matched to a gene: 8. There are 18 residues in the CDR3. Germline CDR1 is MNHEY and CDR2 is SVGEGT.

This chain links TRBV20-1 with TRBJ2-7; TRBD1 matches at 7 bases. CDR1 and CDR2 (germline): DFQATT, SNEGSKA (reference sequence). CDR3 length: 15 amino acids. V lost 1 base to trimming and J lost 0 bases; unmatched junction nucleotides: 6. The CDR3: CSARVPQGHSYEQYF. The CDR3 DNA reads TGCAGTGCTAGAGTTCCACAGGGGCACTCCTACGAGCAGTACTTC.

This clonotype was counted ten times or more. The chain couples TRBV9 to TRBJ2-1; 14 bases are a match to TRBD2. Per germline, CDR1 SGDLS and CDR2 YYNGEE. The V segment lost 4 bases and the J segment 4 bases; nucleotides outside the gene matches: 4. CDR3 size: 16 residues. In nucleotides, the CDR3 is TGTGCCAGCAGCACGGGACTAGCGGGAGTGTACAATGAGCAGTTCTTC. Amino acid sequence: CASSTGLAGVYNEQFF.

This clonotype was counted ten times or more. This sequence joins TRBV7-2 and TRBJ2-2; 13 bases are a match to TRBD2. V shed 2 bases, J shed 0 bases, and the junction held 6 bases outside the gene matches. Germline V gene lookup returns CDR1 SGHTA and CDR2 FQGNSA. The CDR3 length is 19 residues. In DNA, the CDR3 is TGTGCCAGCAGCTTACTGGGACTAGCGGGATCTACGAACACCGGGGAGCTGTTTTTT. Protein: CASSLLGLAGSTNTGELFF. Full variable domain (remainder filled in from reference TRBV7-2 and TRBJ2-2): GAGVSQSPSNKVTEKGKDVELRCDPISGHTALYWYRQSLGQGLEFLIYFQGNSAPDKSGLPSDRFSAERTGGSVSTLTIQRTQQEDSAVYLCASSLLGLAGSTNTGELFFGEGSRLTVL.

This clonotype was detected ten times or more. This chain uses TRBV7-9 with TRBJ2-7, with 7 bases lining up with TRBD1. With V trimmed by 2 bases and J by 7 bases, 8 bases remained unmatched. The germline V gene encodes CDR1 SEHNR and CDR2 FQNEAQ (reference sequence). The CDR3 consists of 14 residues. This CDR3 is CASSLSQGVKEQYF. Written as DNA, the CDR3 is TGTGCCAGCAGCTTAAGTCAGGGGGTGAAGGAGCAGTACTTC. The full variable domain, rest sourced from reference TRBV7-9 and TRBJ2-7, is DTGVSQNPRHKITKRGQNVTFRCDPISEHNRLYWYRQTLGQGPEFLTYFQNEAQLEKSRLLSDRFSAERPKGSFSTLEIQRTEQGDSAMYLCASSLSQGVKEQYFGPGTRLTVT.

In this sample, this clonotype turned up many times. CDR3 nucleotide sequence: TGTGCCAGCAGCTTATTTGGCGGCAGGGAGGGGGAAAAACTGTTTTTT. Translation: CASSLFGGREGEKLFF. This chain links TRBV7-9 with TRBJ1-4; D is perhaps TRBD1 (5 bases). Per germline, CDR1 SEHNR and CDR2 FQNEAQ (reference sequence). Deletions cut 2 bases from V and 8 bases from J, with 18 bases between. This CDR3 comprises 16 residues.

The chain has TRBV5-6 and TRBJ2-3; possibly TRBD2 for D (6 bases). This CDR3 contains 15 residues. The germline V gene encodes CDR1 SGHDT and CDR2 YYEEEE. V was pared by 0 bases and J by 1 base, with 9 bases between. CDR3 nucleotides: TGTGCCAGCAGCTTGGTGGCTAGCGGCACAGATACGCAGTATTTT. It specifies CASSLVASGTDTQYF.

The chain links TRBV7-2 to TRBJ2-5, with TRBD2 identical over 10 bases. The V gene's germline CDR1 is SGHTA and CDR2 FQGNSA. The CDR3 covers 17 residues. V shed 5 bases and J 6 bases; nucleotides not matched to a gene: 15. The CDR3 loop is CTSSQEGSGGAGKTQYF. In DNA form, the CDR3 reads TGTACCAGCAGCCAAGAAGGGAGCGGGGGGGCCGGGAAGACCCAGTACTTC.

This clonotype was seen many times. This chain uses TRBV7-2 with TRBJ2-1; 11 nucleotides match TRBD2. From germline, CDR1 is SGHTA and CDR2 FQGNSA. The length of the CDR3 is 14 residues. Unmatched junction bases numbered 4, after V lost 6 bases and J lost 6 bases. CDR3 sequence: CASSPGTSGNEQFF. The CDR3 bases are TGTGCCAGCAGTCCCGGGACTAGCGGCAATGAGCAGTTCTTC.

This clonotype was counted ten times or more. The J gene is TRBJ1-5, the V gene TRBV3-1; D remains ambiguous. Trimming shortened V by 4 bases and J by 1 base, and 14 bases separated the two germline ends. The germline V gene encodes CDR1 LGHDT and CDR2 YNNKEL (reference sequence). The CDR3 contains 16 residues. This CDR3 reads CASSPSGSGSNQPQHF. CDR3 nucleotide sequence: TGTGCCAGCAGCCCTTCGGGCTCCGGGAGCAATCAGCCCCAGCATTTT.

This clonotype was seen ten or more times. CDR3 in amino acids: CASSYHSGNNEQFF. DNA of the CDR3: TGTGCCAGCAGCTATCATAGCGGTAACAATGAGCAGTTCTTC. This sequence joins TRBV7-9 and TRBJ2-1, with D possibly being TRBD2 (6 bases). The CDR3 runs to 14 residues. Looked up from germline, CDR1 is SEHNR and CDR2 is FQNEAQ (reference sequence). The V end was cut by 4 bases, the J end by 5 bases, with 12 bases between.